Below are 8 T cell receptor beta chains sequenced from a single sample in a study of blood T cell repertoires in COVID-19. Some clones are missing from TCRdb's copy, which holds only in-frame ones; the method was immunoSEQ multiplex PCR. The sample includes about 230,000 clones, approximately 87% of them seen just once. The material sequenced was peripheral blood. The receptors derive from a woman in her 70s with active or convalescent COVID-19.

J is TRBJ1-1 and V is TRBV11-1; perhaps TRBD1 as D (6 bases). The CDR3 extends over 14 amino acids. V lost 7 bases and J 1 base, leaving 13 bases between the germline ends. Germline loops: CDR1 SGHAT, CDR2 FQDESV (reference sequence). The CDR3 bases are TGTGCCAGCAAACTGGGGGCAGCGAACACTGAAGCTTTCTTT. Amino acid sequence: CASKLGAANTEAFF.

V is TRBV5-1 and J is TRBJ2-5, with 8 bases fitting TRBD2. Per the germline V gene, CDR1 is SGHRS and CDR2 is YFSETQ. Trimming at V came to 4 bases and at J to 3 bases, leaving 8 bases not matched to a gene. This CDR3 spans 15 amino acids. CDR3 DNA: TGCGCCAGCAGCCTTACAACAGCGGGGGAAGAGACCCAGTACTTC. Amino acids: CASSLTTAGEETQYF.

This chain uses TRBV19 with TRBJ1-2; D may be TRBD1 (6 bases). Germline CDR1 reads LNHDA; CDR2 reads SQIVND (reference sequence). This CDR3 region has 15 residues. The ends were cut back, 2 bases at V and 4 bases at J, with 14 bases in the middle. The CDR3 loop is CASSIQGDISYGYTF. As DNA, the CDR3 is TGTGCCAGTAGTATACAAGGGGACATTTCCTATGGCTACACCTTC. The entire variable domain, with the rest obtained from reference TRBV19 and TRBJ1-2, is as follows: DGGITQSPKYLFRKEGQNVTLSCEQNLNHDAMYWYRQDPGQGLRLIYYSQIVNDFQKGDIAEGYSVSREKKESFPLTVTSAQKNPTAFYLCASSIQGDISYGYTFGSGTRLTVV.

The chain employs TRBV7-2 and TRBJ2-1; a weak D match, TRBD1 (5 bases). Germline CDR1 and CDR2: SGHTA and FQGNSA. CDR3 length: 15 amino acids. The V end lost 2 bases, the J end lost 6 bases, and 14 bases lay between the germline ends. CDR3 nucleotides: TGTGCCAGCAGCTTAATGCCAGGGATAAGCAATGAGCAGTTCTTC. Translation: CASSLMPGISNEQFF.

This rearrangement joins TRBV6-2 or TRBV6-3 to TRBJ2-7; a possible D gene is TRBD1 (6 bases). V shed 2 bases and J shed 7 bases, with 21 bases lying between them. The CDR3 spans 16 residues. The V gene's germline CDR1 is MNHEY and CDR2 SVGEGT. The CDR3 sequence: CASSYGRGQRRGEQYF. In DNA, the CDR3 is TGTGCCAGCAGTTACGGACGAGGACAGCGACGGGGAGAGCAGTACTTC.

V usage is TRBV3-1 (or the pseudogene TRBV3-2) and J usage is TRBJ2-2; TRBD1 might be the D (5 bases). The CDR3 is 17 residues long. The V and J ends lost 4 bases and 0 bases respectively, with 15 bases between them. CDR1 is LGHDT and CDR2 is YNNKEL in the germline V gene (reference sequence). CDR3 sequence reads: CASSPGQAPSNTGELFF. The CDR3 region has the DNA TGTGCCAGCAGCCCAGGGCAGGCCCCTTCGAACACCGGGGAGCTGTTTTTT.

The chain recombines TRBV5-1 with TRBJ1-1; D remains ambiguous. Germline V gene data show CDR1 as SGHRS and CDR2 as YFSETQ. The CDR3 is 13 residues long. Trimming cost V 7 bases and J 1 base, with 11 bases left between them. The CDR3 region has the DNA TGCGCCAGCGGCCTGACGGGGAACACTGAAGCTTTCTTT. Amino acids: CASGLTGNTEAFF.

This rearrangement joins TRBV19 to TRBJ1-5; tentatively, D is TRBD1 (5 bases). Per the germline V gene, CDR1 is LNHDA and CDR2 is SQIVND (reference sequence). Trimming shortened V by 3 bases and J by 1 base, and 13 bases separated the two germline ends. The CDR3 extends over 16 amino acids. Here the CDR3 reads CASSIRRGGSNQPQHF. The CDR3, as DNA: TGTGCCAGTAGTATCAGACGGGGGGGGAGCAATCAGCCCCAGCATTTT.